The 30 T cell receptor beta chains in this list originate from one sample, sequenced in a study of response to subunit inactivated influenza vaccine. MiXCR, run by TCRdb on the RT-PCR reads, gives a single entry per CDR3 protein. The sample records about 540,000 distinct CDR3 sequences, under 25% being singletons. This sample was also put to use in a study of T cells expressing NK-cell markers. That paper adds: In generating TCR beta cDNA, 5'RACE template switching with UMIs was used.

The sequences come from CD4+ T cells sorted from PBMCs, collected 11 to 12 days after vaccination. The receptor set was obtained from a man over 45 who received an inactivated influenza vaccine.

This chain links TRBV5-1 with TRBJ2-3; D is unresolved. CDR3 length equals 15 residues. Germline-derived CDR1 and CDR2 are SGHRS and YFSETQ. V shed 1 base and J shed 4 bases, with 13 bases lying between them. CDR3 region: CASSLMMGSADTQYF. In nucleotides, the CDR3 is TGCGCCAGCAGCTTGATGATGGGCAGCGCAGATACGCAGTATTTT. The full variable domain, completed using reference TRBV5-1 and TRBJ2-3, is KAGVTQTPRYLIKTRGQQVTLSCSPISGHRSVSWYQQTPGQGLQFLFEYFSETQRNKGNFPGRFSGRQFSNSRSEMNVSTLELGDSALYLCASSLMMGSADTQYFGPGTRLTVL.

CDR3: CASSEQGPTGELFF. The CDR3 DNA reads TGTGCCAGCAGCGAACAGGGACCTACCGGGGAGCTGTTTTTT. This rearrangement joins TRBV6-2 or TRBV6-3 to TRBJ2-2, with a possible D match to TRBD1 (6 bases). CDR1 MNHEY and CDR2 SVGEGT come from the germline V gene. The V end was cut by 6 bases, the J end by 5 bases, with 13 bases between. This CDR3 spans 14 amino acids.

The chain links TRBV5-1 to TRBJ2-7, with 9 positions matching TRBD1. CDR3 length: 20 amino acids. J was trimmed by 1 base and V by 2 bases; bases with no gene match: 19. Germline lookup yields CDR1 SGHRS and CDR2 YFSETQ. The chain's CDR3 is CASSLFTGTGKFGVSYEQYF. The CDR3 nucleotides read TGCGCCAGCAGCTTATTCACCGGGACAGGGAAGTTTGGGGTGTCCTACGAGCAGTACTTC.

The chain employs TRBV5-1 and TRBJ1-5; D perhaps matches TRBD1 (5 bases). The CDR3 spans 14 residues. From germline, CDR1 is SGHRS and CDR2 YFSETQ. V gave up 1 base and J gave up 7 bases, with 12 bases separating them. CDR3 nucleotide sequence: TGCGCCAGCAGCTTGTATGGAGGGGCACAGCCCCAGCATTTT. This gives the protein CASSLYGGAQPQHF.

Ten or more counts support this clonotype. J is TRBJ1-5 and V is TRBV28, with TRBD1 identical over 8 bases. Germline loops: CDR1 MDHEN, CDR2 SYDVKM. The trim removed 6 bases at V and 4 bases at J, leaving 8 bases unmatched. CDR3 size: 15 residues. Here the CDR3 DNA reads TGTGCCAGCAGGGCCGGGACAGGATGGAATCAGCCCCAGCATTTT. Its protein product is CASRAGTGWNQPQHF. The full variable domain, with the rest looked up from reference TRBV28 and TRBJ1-5, is DVKVTQSSRYLVKRTGEKVFLECVQDMDHENMFWYRQDPGLGLRLIYFSYDVKMKEKGDIPEGYSVSREKKERFSLILESASTNQTSMYLCASRAGTGWNQPQHFGDGTRLSIL.

The chain combines TRBV5-4 with TRBJ1-1, with 9 positions matching TRBD1. This CDR3 comprises 14 residues. V gave up 0 bases and J gave up 5 bases; unmatched junction bases: 2. Germline CDR1 is SGHNT and CDR2 is YYREEE (reference sequence). CDR3 sequence (DNA): TGTGCCAGCAGCTTGGTACAGGGGGCTACTGAAGCTTTCTTT. It specifies CASSLVQGATEAFF.

The chain employs TRBV7-6 and TRBJ2-7; D is possibly TRBD1 (5 bases). Trimming pared 5 bases from V and 4 bases from J, leaving 12 bases between. Germline CDR1 SGHVS, CDR2 FNYEAQ. The CDR3 totals 13 residues. CDR3 loop: CASSPQGWYEQYF. CDR3 DNA sequence: TGTGCCAGCAGCCCCCAGGGTTGGTACGAGCAGTACTTC.

At least ten counts were recorded for this clonotype. The chain recombines TRBV10-2 with TRBJ2-7; TRBD2 might be the D (7 bases). The ends were cut back, 6 bases at V and 2 bases at J, with 8 bases in the middle. Germline loops: CDR1 WSHSY, CDR2 SAAADI. The CDR3 consists of 12 residues. The CDR3 is CASSGGPYEQYF. CDR3 bases: TGCGCCAGCAGCGGGGGGCCCTACGAGCAGTACTTC.

This clonotype was picked up a small number of times. The genes are TRBV7-2 and TRBJ1-5; D is ambiguous. The V gene lost 4 bases and the J gene lost 7 bases, with 8 bases spanning the gap. The CDR3 covers 12 residues. CDR1 and CDR2 from the germline V gene are SGHTA and FQGNSA. As DNA, the CDR3 is TGTGCCAGCAGCTCCCCGCGGCAGCCCCAGCATTTT. Translating gives CASSSPRQPQHF.

For the CDR3, the DNA is TGTGCCAGCAGGACTGACTACTCTGGAAACACCATATATTTT. Amino acid sequence: CASRTDYSGNTIYF. The gene calls are TRBV12-3 or TRBV12-4 and TRBJ1-3; no definite D call. V shed 6 bases and J shed 0 bases, with 9 bases lying between them. The CDR3 is 14 amino acids.

This clonotype has a count of ten or more. The V and J genes are TRBV7-8 and TRBJ1-5; TRBD1 matches 7 bases. The trim removed 5 bases at V and 2 bases at J, leaving 9 bases unmatched. From germline, CDR1 is SGHVS and CDR2 FQNEAQ. The CDR3 covers 16 residues. In DNA form, the CDR3 reads TGTGCCAGCAGCCGGAACGACAGGGCTGGCAATCAGCCCCAGCATTTT. Amino acids: CASSRNDRAGNQPQHF.

The rearrangement uses TRBV6-1 and TRBJ2-1, with D hard to call. Germline CDR1 reads MNHNS; CDR2 reads SASEGT. The CDR3 runs to 14 residues. Trimming took off 11 bases at V and 7 bases at J, with 21 bases between the two ends. CDR3 sequence reads: CAAGPRFLRNEQFF. CDR3 bases: TGTGCCGCCGGACCCCGATTCTTGAGGAATGAGCAGTTCTTC.

This chain connects TRBV5-1 to TRBJ2-3; 10 bases agree with TRBD2. Losses at the gene ends were 0 bases for V and 4 bases for J; bases not matched to a gene: 5. The CDR3 contains 16 residues. The germline gives CDR1 SGHRS, CDR2 YFSETQ. DNA of the CDR3: TGCGCCAGCAGCTTGGGGGTAGCGGGAGGTTCAGATACGCAGTATTTT. Protein: CASSLGVAGGSDTQYF. Full variable domain (missing parts from reference TRBV5-1 and TRBJ2-3): KAGVTQTPRYLIKTRGQQVTLSCSPISGHRSVSWYQQTPGQGLQFLFEYFSETQRNKGNFPGRFSGRQFSNSRSEMNVSTLELGDSALYLCASSLGVAGGSDTQYFGPGTRLTVL.

In this sample, this clonotype turned up a few times. V gene TRBV6-6 combines with J gene TRBJ1-1, with D tentatively TRBD1 (5 bases). This CDR3 has 13 amino acids. Germline V gene sequence: CDR1 MNHNY, CDR2 SVGAGI (reference sequence). V was pared by 4 bases and J by 11 bases, with 17 bases between. The CDR3 DNA reads TGTGCCAGCAGTTTTGTTAGGGGCAGTGACGCTTTCTTT. This encodes CASSFVRGSDAFF.

The rearrangement uses TRBV20-1 and TRBJ2-3, with TRBD1 matching 9 bases. Per germline, CDR1 DFQATT and CDR2 SNEGSKA (reference sequence). V shed 5 bases, J shed 3 bases, and the junction held 3 bases outside the gene matches. The CDR3 has 13 amino acids. The CDR3 DNA reads TGCAGTGCTGCGGACAGGGGTACAGATACGCAGTATTTT. Encoded protein: CSAADRGTDTQYF.

At least ten counts were recorded for this clonotype. This chain connects TRBV11-2 to TRBJ2-7; 10 nucleotides match TRBD2. The CDR3 runs to 15 residues. The V gene end was trimmed by 5 bases and the J gene end by 7 bases; junction bases not matched to a gene: 11. Germline CDR1 SGHAT, CDR2 FQNNGV. The CDR3 loop reads CASSIGASGSDEQYF. In DNA form, the CDR3 reads TGTGCCAGCAGCATAGGGGCTAGCGGGAGTGATGAGCAGTACTTC.

This chain connects TRBV5-1 to TRBJ2-3; tentatively, D is TRBD1 or TRBD2 (6 bases each). The V gene's germline CDR1 is SGHRS and CDR2 YFSETQ. The CDR3 length is 15 residues. V lost 3 bases and J 0 bases, leaving 11 bases between the germline ends. CDR3 sequence (DNA): TGCGCCAGCAGCTGGGGGGCACCTAGCACAGATACGCAGTATTTT. Residues: CASSWGAPSTDTQYF.

This clonotype has just a few counts. The chain uses TRBV28 and TRBJ1-3, with TRBD1 as a possible D gene (5 bases). This CDR3 region has 15 residues. Germline V lookup: CDR1 MDHEN, CDR2 SYDVKM. Between the trimmed V and J ends, which lost 6 bases and 8 bases, there was a span of 20 bases. The CDR3 here is CASSSIQDLGDTIYF. The CDR3 bases are TGTGCCAGCAGCTCAATACAGGACCTCGGGGACACCATATATTTT.

The rearrangement uses TRBV25-1 and TRBJ1-2; D not certain. Trimming left V 5 bases short and J 14 bases short, with 18 bases between. The CDR3 has 12 amino acids. Germline lookup yields CDR1 MGHDK and CDR2 SYGVNS. CDR3: CASSNAAGRPTF. The DNA for the CDR3 is TGTGCCAGCAGTAACGCCGCGGGCCGTCCAACCTTC.

In this sample, this clonotype turned up once. The chain joins TRBV7-8 to TRBJ1-1; maybe TRBD1 (6 bases). Trimming stripped 1 base from V and 5 bases from J, with 14 bases between. The V gene's germline CDR1 is SGHVS and CDR2 FQNEAQ. CDR3 length: 15 amino acids. CDR3 loop: CASSLEWGAVTEAFF. CDR3 bases: TGTGCCAGCAGCTTAGAATGGGGGGCGGTTACTGAAGCTTTCTTT.

This chain uses TRBV12-3 or TRBV12-4 with TRBJ2-1, with 7 bases matching TRBD1. The junction had 7 bases not matched to a gene; V was cut back by 5 bases and J by 3 bases. The length of the CDR3 is 15 residues. DNA of the CDR3: TGTGCCAGCAGTCCTCGGACAGGTTACTACAATGAGCAGTTCTTC. Translating it yields CASSPRTGYYNEQFF.

This clonotype was detected a few times. This chain connects TRBV5-6 to TRBJ1-2, with TRBD1 matching 7 bases. The CDR3 covers 13 residues. Trimming at V came to 4 bases and at J to 8 bases, leaving 8 bases not matched to a gene. Germline V gene lookup returns CDR1 SGHDT and CDR2 YYEEEE. DNA of the CDR3: TGTGCCAGCAGCAGGGACAGATCCGGCGGCTACACCTTC. Translated: CASSRDRSGGYTF.

There are many counts of this clonotype. This chain links TRBV24-1 with TRBJ2-2; perhaps D is TRBD1 or TRBD2 (5 bases each). Germline V CDR1 and CDR2: KGHDR, SFDVKD. This CDR3 spans 17 amino acids. Trimming stripped 5 bases from V and 7 bases from J, with 22 bases between. The DNA for the CDR3 is TGTGCCACCAGTGCTTCCCGGGACCCCATCAAGGGCGGGGAGCTGTTTTTT. Translation: CATSASRDPIKGGELFF.

This clonotype showed up many times. The gene calls are TRBV5-1 and TRBJ2-5; a possible D gene is TRBD2 (7 bases). The germline V and J ends were trimmed by 4 bases and 5 bases, with 9 bases remaining between them. The CDR3 is made up of 12 amino acids. CDR1 and CDR2 (germline): SGHRS, YFSETQ. CDR3 DNA sequence: TGCGCCAGCAGCGGGGGGGCGGAGACCCAGTACTTC. Translation: CASSGGAETQYF.

The chain joins TRBV20-1 to TRBJ2-1, with 7 bases identical to TRBD2. The germline gives CDR1 DFQATT, CDR2 SNEGSKA (reference sequence). The CDR3 runs to 15 residues. V was clipped by 8 bases and J by 7 bases; unmatched bases: 17. The CDR3 here is CSSARAGRLGNEQFF. The CDR3 bases are TGCAGTTCGGCTCGAGCGGGGCGACTAGGGAATGAGCAGTTCTTC.

J is TRBJ2-1 and V is TRBV24-1; no reliable D call. Between the trimmed V and J ends, which lost 5 bases and 6 bases, there was a span of 13 bases. The CDR3 totals 14 residues. Germline assignment: CDR1 KGHDR and CDR2 SFDVKD. The CDR3 DNA reads TGTGCCACCAGTGGGGCTCCCCCGGGCAATGAGCAGTTCTTC. Its translation: CATSGAPPGNEQFF.

This sequence joins TRBV15 and TRBJ2-7, with D perhaps matching TRBD1 (5 bases). V was cut by 4 bases and J by 4 bases, with 11 bases left in between. Germline V gene sequence: CDR1 LNHNV, CDR2 YYDKDF (reference sequence). The length of the CDR3 is 13 residues. CDR3 sequence (DNA): TGTGCCACCAGCAAGGACAAGTGGTACGAGCAGTACTTC. Protein product: CATSKDKWYEQYF.

There are many counts of this clonotype. The chain carries TRBV3-1 and TRBJ2-1; unclear D gene. The CDR3 spans 13 residues. Trimming pared 3 bases from V and 3 bases from J, leaving 6 bases between. Germline CDR1 and CDR2: LGHDT and YNNKEL (reference sequence). The CDR3 bases are TGTGCCAGCAGCCAGCAAGACTACAATGAGCAGTTCTTC. Protein product: CASSQQDYNEQFF.

This clonotype was seen ten or more times. This chain joins TRBV5-1 and TRBJ1-1; TRBD1 is a possible D gene (5 bases). The CDR3 sequence is 14 residues long. CDR1 and CDR2 (germline): SGHRS, YFSETQ. V dropped 4 bases and J dropped 0 bases, with 10 bases sitting between them. The CDR3: CASSVSTVNTEAFF. The CDR3 bases are TGCGCCAGCAGCGTATCGACAGTGAACACTGAAGCTTTCTTT.

In its sample, this clonotype was seen many times. This rearrangement joins TRBV18 to TRBJ2-7; 14 positions agree with TRBD2. The CDR3 loop spans 17 amino acids. Unmatched junction bases numbered 8, after V lost 4 bases and J lost 3 bases. The germline V gene has CDR1 KGHSH and CDR2 LQKENI. This CDR3 is CASSQTSGLAGGYEQYF. CDR3 DNA sequence: TGTGCCAGCTCACAAACGTCCGGACTAGCGGGAGGCTACGAGCAGTACTTC.